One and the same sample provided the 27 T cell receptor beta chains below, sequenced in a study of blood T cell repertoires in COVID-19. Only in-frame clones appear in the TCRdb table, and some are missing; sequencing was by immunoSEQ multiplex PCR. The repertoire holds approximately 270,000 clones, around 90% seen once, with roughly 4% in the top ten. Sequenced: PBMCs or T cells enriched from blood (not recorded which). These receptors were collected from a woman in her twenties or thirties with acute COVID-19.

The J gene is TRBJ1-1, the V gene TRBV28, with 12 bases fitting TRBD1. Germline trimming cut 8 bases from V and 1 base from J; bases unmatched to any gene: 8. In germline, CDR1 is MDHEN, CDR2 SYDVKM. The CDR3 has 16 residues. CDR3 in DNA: TGTGCCAGCCCCGGGGGACAGGGGGCGCGGAACACTGAAGCTTTCTTT. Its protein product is CASPGGQGARNTEAFF.

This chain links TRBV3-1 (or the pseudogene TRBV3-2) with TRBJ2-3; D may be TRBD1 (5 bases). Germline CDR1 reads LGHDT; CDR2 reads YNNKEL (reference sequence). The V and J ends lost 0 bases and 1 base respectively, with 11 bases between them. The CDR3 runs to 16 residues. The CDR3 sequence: CASSQDLGAGTDTQYF. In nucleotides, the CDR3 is TGTGCCAGCAGCCAAGACCTAGGGGCGGGCACAGATACGCAGTATTTT.

The CDR3, as DNA: TGTGCCAGCAGTCCCCCCCGGACAGGGCGGTCCTACAATGAGCAGTTCTTC. It specifies CASSPPRTGRSYNEQFF. The V gene is TRBV28, the J gene TRBJ2-1; the match to TRBD1 covers 8 bases. With 5 bases clipped from V and 1 base from J, the junction kept 10 bases outside the gene matches. This CDR3 comprises 17 residues. Germline V gene sequence: CDR1 MDHEN, CDR2 SYDVKM. The full variable domain, completed using reference TRBV28 and TRBJ2-1, is DVKVTQSSRYLVKRTGEKVFLECVQDMDHENMFWYRQDPGLGLRLIYFSYDVKMKEKGDIPEGYSVSREKKERFSLILESASTNQTSMYLCASSPPRTGRSYNEQFFGPGTRLTVL.

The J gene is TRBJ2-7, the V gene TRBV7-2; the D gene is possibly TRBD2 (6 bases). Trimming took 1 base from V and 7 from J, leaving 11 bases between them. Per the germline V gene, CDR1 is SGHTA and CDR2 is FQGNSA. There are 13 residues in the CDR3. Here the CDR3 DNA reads TGTGCCAGCAGCTTAGATTTTGGAGGGGAGCAGTACTTC. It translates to CASSLDFGGEQYF.

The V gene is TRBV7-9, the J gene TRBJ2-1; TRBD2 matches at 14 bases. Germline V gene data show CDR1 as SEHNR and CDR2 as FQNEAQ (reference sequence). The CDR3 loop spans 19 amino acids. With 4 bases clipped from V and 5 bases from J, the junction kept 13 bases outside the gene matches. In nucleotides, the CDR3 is TGTGCCAGCAGCTCAACCCCTCGGGAGACTAGCGGGAGGGACAATGAGCAGTTCTTC. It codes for CASSSTPRETSGRDNEQFF.

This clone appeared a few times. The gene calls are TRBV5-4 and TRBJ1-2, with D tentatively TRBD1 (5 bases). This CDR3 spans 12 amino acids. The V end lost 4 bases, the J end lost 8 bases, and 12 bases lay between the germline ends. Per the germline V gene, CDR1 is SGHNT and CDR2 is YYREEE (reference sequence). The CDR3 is CASSPDTRGYTF. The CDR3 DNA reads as TGTGCCAGCAGCCCGGACACCCGGGGCTACACCTTC.

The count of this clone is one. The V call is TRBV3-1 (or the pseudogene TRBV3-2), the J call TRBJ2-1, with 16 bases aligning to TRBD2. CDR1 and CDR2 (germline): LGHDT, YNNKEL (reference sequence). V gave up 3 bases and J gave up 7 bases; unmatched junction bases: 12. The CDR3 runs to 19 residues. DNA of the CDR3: TGTGCCAGCAGCCATGTGACCTTAGGGACTAGCGGGAGGGCGAATGAGCAGTTCTTC. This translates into CASSHVTLGTSGRANEQFF.

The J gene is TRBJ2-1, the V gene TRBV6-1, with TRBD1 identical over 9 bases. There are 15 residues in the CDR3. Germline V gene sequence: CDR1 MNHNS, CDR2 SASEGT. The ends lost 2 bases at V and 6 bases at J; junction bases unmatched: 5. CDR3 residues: CASSELTGGSNEQFF. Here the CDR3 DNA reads TGTGCCAGCAGTGAACTGACAGGGGGAAGCAATGAGCAGTTCTTC.

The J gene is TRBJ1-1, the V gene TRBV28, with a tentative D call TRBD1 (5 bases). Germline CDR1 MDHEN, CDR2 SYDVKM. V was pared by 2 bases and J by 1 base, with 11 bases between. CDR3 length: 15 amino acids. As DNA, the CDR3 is TGTGCCAGCAGTTTAGCCCAGGGATGGAACACTGAAGCTTTCTTT. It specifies CASSLAQGWNTEAFF.

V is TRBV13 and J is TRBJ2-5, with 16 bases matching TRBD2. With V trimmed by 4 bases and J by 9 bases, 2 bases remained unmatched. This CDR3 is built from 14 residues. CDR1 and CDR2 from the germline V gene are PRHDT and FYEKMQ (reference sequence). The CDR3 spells CASSSGLAGGSQYF. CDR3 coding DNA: TGTGCCAGCAGCTCGGGACTAGCGGGAGGGTCCCAGTACTTC.

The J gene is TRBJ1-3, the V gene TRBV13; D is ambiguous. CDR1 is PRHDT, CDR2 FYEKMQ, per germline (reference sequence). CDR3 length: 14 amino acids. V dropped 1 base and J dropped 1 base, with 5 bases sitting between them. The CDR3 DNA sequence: TGTGCCAGCAGCTTAGAACTATCTGGAAACACCATATATTTT. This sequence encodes CASSLELSGNTIYF.

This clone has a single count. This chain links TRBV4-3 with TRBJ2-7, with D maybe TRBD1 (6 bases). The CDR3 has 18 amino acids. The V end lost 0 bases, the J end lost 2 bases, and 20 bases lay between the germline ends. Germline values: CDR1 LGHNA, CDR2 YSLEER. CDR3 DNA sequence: TGCGCCAGCAGCCAAGATCATAGGTCGCCGGGACACCCCTACGAGCAGTACTTC. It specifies CASSQDHRSPGHPYEQYF.

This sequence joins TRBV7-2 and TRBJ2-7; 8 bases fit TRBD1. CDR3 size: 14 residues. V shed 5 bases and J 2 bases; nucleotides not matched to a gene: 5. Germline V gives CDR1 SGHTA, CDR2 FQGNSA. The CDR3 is CASSPDRAPYEQYF. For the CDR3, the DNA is TGTGCCAGCAGCCCGGACAGGGCCCCCTACGAGCAGTACTTC.

The CDR3 reads CASSHSGGLYEQYF. For the CDR3, the DNA is TGTGCCAGTAGTCATAGCGGGGGTCTCTACGAGCAGTACTTC. This chain joins TRBV19 and TRBJ2-7; TRBD2 matches 9 bases. Germline V CDR1 and CDR2: LNHDA, SQIVND (reference sequence). The V segment lost 5 bases and the J segment 3 bases; nucleotides outside the gene matches: 5. CDR3 length: 14 amino acids.

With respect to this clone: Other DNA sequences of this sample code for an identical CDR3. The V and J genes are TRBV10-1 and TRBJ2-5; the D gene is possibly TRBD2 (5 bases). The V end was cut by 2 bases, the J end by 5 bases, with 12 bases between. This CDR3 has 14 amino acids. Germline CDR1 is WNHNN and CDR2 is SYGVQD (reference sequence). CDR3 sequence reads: CASSERLAGETQYF. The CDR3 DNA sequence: TGCGCCAGCAGTGAGCGGCTAGCAGGTGAGACCCAGTACTTC.

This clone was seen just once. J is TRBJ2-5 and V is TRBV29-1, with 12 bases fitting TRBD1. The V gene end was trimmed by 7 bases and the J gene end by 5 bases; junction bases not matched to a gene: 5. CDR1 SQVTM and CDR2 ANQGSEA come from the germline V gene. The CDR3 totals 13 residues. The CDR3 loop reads CSAGDRGRETQYF. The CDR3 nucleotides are TGCAGCGCTGGGGACAGGGGGCGGGAGACCCAGTACTTC.

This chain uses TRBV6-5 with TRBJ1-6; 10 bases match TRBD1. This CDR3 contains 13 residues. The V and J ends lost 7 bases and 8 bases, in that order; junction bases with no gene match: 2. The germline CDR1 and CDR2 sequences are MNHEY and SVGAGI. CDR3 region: CASKGQGYSPLHF. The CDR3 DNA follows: TGTGCCAGCAAGGGACAGGGGTATTCACCCCTCCACTTT.

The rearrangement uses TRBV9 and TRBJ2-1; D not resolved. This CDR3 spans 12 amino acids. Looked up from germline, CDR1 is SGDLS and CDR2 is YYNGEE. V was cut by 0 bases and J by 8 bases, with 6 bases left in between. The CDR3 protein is CASSVVGDEQFF. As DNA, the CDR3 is TGTGCCAGCAGCGTAGTGGGCGATGAGCAGTTCTTC.

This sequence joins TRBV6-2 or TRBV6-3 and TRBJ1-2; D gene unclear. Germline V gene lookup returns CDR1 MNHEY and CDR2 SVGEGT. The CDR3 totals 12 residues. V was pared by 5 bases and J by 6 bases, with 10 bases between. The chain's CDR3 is CASSRTADGYTF. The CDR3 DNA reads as TGTGCCAGCAGTCGTACAGCAGATGGCTACACCTTC.

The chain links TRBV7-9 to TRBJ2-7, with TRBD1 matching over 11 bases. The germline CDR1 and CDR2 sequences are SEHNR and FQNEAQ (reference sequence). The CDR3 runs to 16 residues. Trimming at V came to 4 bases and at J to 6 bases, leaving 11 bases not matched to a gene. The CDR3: CASSSPPGTGGFEQYF. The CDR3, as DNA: TGTGCCAGCAGCTCGCCCCCCGGGACAGGGGGGTTCGAGCAGTACTTC. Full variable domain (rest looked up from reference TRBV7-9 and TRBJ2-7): DTGVSQNPRHKITKRGQNVTFRCDPISEHNRLYWYRQTLGQGPEFLTYFQNEAQLEKSRLLSDRFSAERPKGSFSTLEIQRTEQGDSAMYLCASSSPPGTGGFEQYFGPGTRLTVT.

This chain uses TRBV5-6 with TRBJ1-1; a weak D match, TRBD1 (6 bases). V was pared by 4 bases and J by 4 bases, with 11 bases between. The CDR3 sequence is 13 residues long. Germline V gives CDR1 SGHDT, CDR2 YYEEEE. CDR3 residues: CASSHTGSTEAFF. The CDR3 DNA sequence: TGTGCCAGCAGCCACACAGGGTCCACTGAAGCTTTCTTT.

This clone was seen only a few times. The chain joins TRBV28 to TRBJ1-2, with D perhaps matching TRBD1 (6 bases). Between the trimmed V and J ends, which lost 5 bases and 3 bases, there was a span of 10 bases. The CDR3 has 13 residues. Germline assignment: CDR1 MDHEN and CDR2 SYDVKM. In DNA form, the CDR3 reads TGTGCCAGCAGTAGGGGGACCGACTATGGCTACACCTTC. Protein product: CASSRGTDYGYTF.

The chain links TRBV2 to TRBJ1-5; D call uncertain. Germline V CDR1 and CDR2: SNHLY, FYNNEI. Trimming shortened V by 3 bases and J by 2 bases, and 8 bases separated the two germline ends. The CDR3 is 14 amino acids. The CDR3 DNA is TGTGCCAGCAGTGATACAGTGGGCAATCAGCCCCAGCATTTT. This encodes CASSDTVGNQPQHF.

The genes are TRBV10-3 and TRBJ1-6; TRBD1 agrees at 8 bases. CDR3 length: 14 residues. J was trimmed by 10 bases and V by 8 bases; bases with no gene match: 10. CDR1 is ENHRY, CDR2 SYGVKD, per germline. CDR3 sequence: CAISRGQGDSPLHF. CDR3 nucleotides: TGTGCCATCTCCAGGGGGCAGGGGGACTCACCCCTCCACTTT.

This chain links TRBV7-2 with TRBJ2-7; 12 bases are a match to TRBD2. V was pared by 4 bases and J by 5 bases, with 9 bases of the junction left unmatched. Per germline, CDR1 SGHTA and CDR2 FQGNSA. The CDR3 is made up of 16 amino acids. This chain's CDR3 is CASSSTLAGGGNEQYF. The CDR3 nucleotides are TGTGCCAGCAGCTCGACACTAGCGGGAGGTGGGAACGAGCAGTACTTC.

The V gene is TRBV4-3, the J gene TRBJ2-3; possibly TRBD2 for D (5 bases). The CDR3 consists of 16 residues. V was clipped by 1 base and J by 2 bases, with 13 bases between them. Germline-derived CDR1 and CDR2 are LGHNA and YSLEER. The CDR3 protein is CASSQGGSSHTDTQYF. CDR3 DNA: TGCGCCAGCAGCCAAGGCGGGTCTTCGCACACAGATACGCAGTATTTT.

The CDR3 bases are TGCGCCAGCAGCTTGGACGGGTTTGGAACTGAAGCTTTCTTT. As protein: CASSLDGFGTEAFF. The chain uses TRBV5-1 and TRBJ1-1, with D unclear. The CDR3 loop spans 14 amino acids. The germline V and J ends were trimmed by 0 bases and 5 bases, with 11 bases remaining between them. The V gene's germline CDR1 is SGHRS and CDR2 YFSETQ.